Here is one TCR beta chain with its context. Per the original methods: The authors estimated nucleated cell counts from reference gene primer amplification. The repertoire was sequenced with immunoSEQ multiplex PCR; TCRdb's copy has only in-frame clones and lacks some. V and J calls and clone size are as listed in that table; D and trimming were resolved from the DNA. There are around 270,000 clones in the sample; 88% occur only once, and over 2.5% lies in the top ten. This entry belongs to a study of blood T cell repertoires in COVID-19. Across the whole study: Donors in the United States, Italy and Spain gave samples during acute or convalescent COVID-19. Sources were T cells, B-cell-depleted T cells, or PBMCs; the material itself was cDNA or gDNA.

A PCR-confirmed or clinician-diagnosed COVID-19 case had contacted exposed participants within 2 weeks of entry. Germline assignment: CDR1 LGHNT and CDR2 FRNRAP. This CDR3 comprises 13 residues. Trimming took 6 bases from V and 5 from J; bases not matched to a gene: 6. The TCR comes from a woman between 35 and 50 years old who had been exposed to COVID-19. Sequencing was done on a sample of PBMCs or T cells enriched from blood (not recorded which). V gene TRBV12-5 combines with J gene TRBJ2-5; TRBD1 matches 7 bases. CDR3 DNA sequence: TGTGCTAGTGGGATGACAGGGTCGGAGACCCAGTACTTC. Its protein product is CASGMTGSETQYF. The full variable domain, completed using reference TRBV12-5 and TRBJ2-5, is DARVTQTPRHKVTEMGQEVTMRCQPILGHNTVFWYRQTMMQGLELLAYFRNRAPLDDSGMPKDRFSAEMPDATLATLKIQPSEPRDSAVYFCASGMTGSETQYFGPGTRLLVL.